This TCR beta chain was recovered during a study of early T cells in non-severe SARS-CoV-2 infection. Study-level background: Bulk RNA taken from unsorted whole blood was sequenced, leaving chains unpaired.

V dropped 7 bases and J dropped 5 bases, with 14 bases sitting between them. Germline-derived CDR1 and CDR2 are MNHNS and SASEGT. This CDR3 is built from 13 residues. TCRdb re-called the 5' RACE reads through MiXCR, storing one row per CDR3 protein. The sample yields fewer than 75,000 distinct CDR3 sequences, roughly 18% seen once. In this sample, this clonotype turned up a few times. The chain joins TRBV6-1 to TRBJ2-5; D not resolved. The sequence was collected from an adult who was a healthcare worker with PCR-confirmed SARS-CoV-2 infection or an uninfected control (not recorded which). The source material was whole blood, sampled at baseline. CDR3 protein: CASKQGPLETQYF. CDR3 DNA sequence: TGTGCCAGCAAGCAAGGGCCACTGGAGACCCAGTACTTC.